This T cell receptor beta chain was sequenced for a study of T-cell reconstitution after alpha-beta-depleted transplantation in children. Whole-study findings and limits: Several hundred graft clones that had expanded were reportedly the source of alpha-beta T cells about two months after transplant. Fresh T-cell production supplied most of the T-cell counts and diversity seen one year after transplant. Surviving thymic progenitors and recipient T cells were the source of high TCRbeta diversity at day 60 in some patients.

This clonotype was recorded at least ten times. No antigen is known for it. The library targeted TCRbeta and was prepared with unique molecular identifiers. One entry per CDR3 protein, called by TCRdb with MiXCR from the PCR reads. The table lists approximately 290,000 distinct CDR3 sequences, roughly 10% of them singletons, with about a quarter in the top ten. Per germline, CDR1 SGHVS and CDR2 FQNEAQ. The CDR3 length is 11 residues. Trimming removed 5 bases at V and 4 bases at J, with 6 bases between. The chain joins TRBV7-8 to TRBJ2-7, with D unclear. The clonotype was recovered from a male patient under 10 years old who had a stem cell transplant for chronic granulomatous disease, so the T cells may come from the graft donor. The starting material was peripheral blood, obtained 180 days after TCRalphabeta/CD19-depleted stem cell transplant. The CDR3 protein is CASSIEYEQYF. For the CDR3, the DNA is TGTGCCAGCAGCATCGAATACGAGCAGTACTTC.